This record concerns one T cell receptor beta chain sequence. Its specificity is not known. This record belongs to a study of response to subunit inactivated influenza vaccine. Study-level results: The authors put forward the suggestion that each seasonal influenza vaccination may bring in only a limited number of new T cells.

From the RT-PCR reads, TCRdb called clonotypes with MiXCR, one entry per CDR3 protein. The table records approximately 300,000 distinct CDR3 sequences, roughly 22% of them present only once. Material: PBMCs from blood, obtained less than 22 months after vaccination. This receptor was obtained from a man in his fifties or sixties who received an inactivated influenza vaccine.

CDR3 in amino acids: CASSFLQISYEQFF. CDR3 DNA sequence: TGTGCCAGCAGTTTCCTCCAAATCTCCTACGAGCAGTTCTTC. The gene calls are TRBV12-3 or TRBV12-4 and TRBJ2-7, with no clear D. The assigned J gene may be wrong: the sequence end matches TRBJ2-1 better. The length of the CDR3 is 14 residues.